Below, 10 T cell receptor beta chains from the same sample are listed, as sequenced in a study of post-analysis software for immune sequencing data. Each TCR beta cDNA library carried unique molecular identifiers. TCRdb recomputed calls from the PCR reads with MiXCR, one row per CDR3 protein. The repertoire holds about 570,000 distinct CDR3 sequences, around a third seen once, with approximately 6% in the top ten. Their specific antigens are unknown. Study-wide results and limits: Among a few TRBV segments more frequent in patients than controls were TRBV5-6, TRBV5-1 and TRBV20-1.

Source material: blood. The origin of the receptors is a girl aged 2-17 years with multiple sclerosis.

This clonotype has only a few counts. The chain is built from TRBV20-1 and TRBJ1-1; D unclear. The CDR3 contains 14 residues. Trimming left V 5 bases short and J 3 bases short, with 16 bases between. CDR1 and CDR2 from the germline V gene are DFQATT and SNEGSKA (reference sequence). CDR3 sequence reads: CSAAGDSRDTEAFF. CDR3 bases: TGCAGTGCTGCAGGAGACTCTAGGGACACTGAAGCTTTCTTT.

This clonotype was found a few times. An end of the junction does not agree with germline; a read error may underlie this. The chain combines TRBV14 with TRBJ1-6, with D uncertain. The CDR3 extends over 20 amino acids. Germline assignment: CDR1 SGHDN and CDR2 FVKESK. The CDR3 region has the DNA TGCGCCAGCAGCTCAATTCCCCCCGGACCCCAGAGCTCCTATAATTCACCCCTCCACTTT. This encodes CASSSIPPGPQSSYNSPLHF.

The chain joins TRBV15 to TRBJ1-1; 7 nucleotides match TRBD1. Germline CDR1 and CDR2: LNHNV and YYDKDF (reference sequence). The CDR3 is made up of 15 amino acids. V gave up 0 bases and J gave up 1 base; unmatched junction bases: 2. This chain's CDR3 is CATSRDGTANTEAFF. The CDR3 region has the DNA TGTGCCACCAGCAGAGATGGGACAGCGAACACTGAAGCTTTCTTT.

J is TRBJ1-1 and V is TRBV4-1, with D possibly TRBD1 on 5 matching bases. This CDR3 contains 17 residues. CDR1 is MGHRA, CDR2 YSYEKL, per germline. Trimming took off 0 bases at V and 3 bases at J, with 17 bases between the two ends. DNA for the CDR3: TGCGCCAGCAGCCAAGATCAAGCAGGGTTGACGTACACTGAAGCTTTCTTT. It yields the protein CASSQDQAGLTYTEAFF.

The chain recombines TRBV7-9 with TRBJ1-2; no firm D call. The CDR3 runs 13 residues. Between the trimmed V and J ends, which lost 5 bases and 6 bases, there was a span of 13 bases. CDR1 is SEHNR, CDR2 FQNEAQ, per germline (reference sequence). The CDR3 DNA reads as TGTGCCAGCAGCGATCGACGGGAACATGGCTACACCTTC. Its translation is CASSDRREHGYTF.

The V gene is TRBV14, the J gene TRBJ2-5; D ambiguous. The J call may be incorrect, as the DNA end agrees better with TRBJ2-7. There are 16 residues in the CDR3. The germline CDR1 and CDR2 sequences are SGHDN and FVKESK. The CDR3 region has the DNA TGTGCCAGCAGCCAAGACGGCCTTTTTGGGCTAAGCGAGCAGTACTTC. It specifies CASSQDGLFGLSEQYF.

V gene TRBV10-2 combines with J gene TRBJ2-5; no definite D call. V was trimmed by 2 bases and J by 2 bases, leaving 9 bases between them. This CDR3 spans 14 amino acids. The V gene's germline CDR1 is WSHSY and CDR2 SAAADI. The CDR3 bases are TGCGCCAGCAGTGAGGACACCCCGCAAGAGACCCAGTACTTC. As protein: CASSEDTPQETQYF.

The chain has TRBV20-1 and TRBJ1-6, with 8 bases matching TRBD1. V dropped 1 base and J dropped 6; count of bases not matched to a gene: 5. The V gene's germline CDR1 is DFQATT and CDR2 SNEGSKA (reference sequence). The CDR3 runs 15 residues. The CDR3 is CSARADRVANSPLHF. As DNA, the CDR3 is TGCAGTGCTAGAGCGGACAGGGTGGCTAATTCACCCCTCCACTTT.

The chain uses TRBV12-3 or TRBV12-4 and TRBJ1-4; D remains ambiguous. This CDR3 has 13 amino acids. V gave up 9 bases and J gave up 5 bases, with 13 bases separating them. This CDR3 reads CASRTSLNEKLFF. The DNA of the CDR3 is TGTGCCAGTCGGACCTCTCTGAATGAAAAACTGTTTTTT.

The rearrangement uses TRBV5-6 and TRBJ2-1; TRBD2 agrees at 7 bases. The CDR3 is 15 residues long. J gave up 5 bases and V 1 base, and 6 bases lay outside the gene matches. From germline, CDR1 is SGHDT and CDR2 YYEEEE. The CDR3 protein is CASSLRASGNNEQFF. CDR3 nucleotide sequence: TGTGCCAGCAGCTTGAGGGCTAGCGGCAACAATGAGCAGTTCTTC.